This is a list of T cell receptor beta chains from one sample in a study of T cells after yellow fever vaccination. TCRdb reprocessed the 5' RACE reads via MiXCR and lists one record per CDR3 protein. The data hold about 320,000 distinct CDR3 sequences, with around 4.5% observed a single time. Sequences were derived from PBMCs, sampled 15 days after the yellow fever booster vaccination. Receptors were obtained from a man between 18 and 35 years old who received the YFV17D yellow fever vaccine. The CDR3 runs from the conserved cysteine through the conserved F or W. The order of the fields is V gene, D gene, clone size, J gene, CDR3 DNA, CDR3 protein. A D gene is named only where the DNA matches it firmly. A clone size is listed for some rows: how often the clone was seen (once, few, many), or a class if it is expanded.

TRBV29-1	TRBD1	-	TRBJ2-5	TGCAGCGCCGAACCACTACAGGGGGCCGGGGAGACCCAGTACTTC	CSAEPLQGAGETQYF
TRBV5-1	TRBD1	many	TRBJ2-2	TGCGCCAGCAGTTTCCTGGGACAGGGCAACACCGGGGAGCTGTTTTTT	CASSFLGQGNTGELFF
TRBV7-9	-	-	TRBJ2-3	TGTGCCAGCAGCCCTCCAGCGGGTGTCGCAGATACGCAGTATTTT	CASSPPAGVADTQYF
TRBV24-1	-	-	TRBJ1-3	TGTGCCAACTGGTCTGGAAACACCATATATTTT	CANWSGNTIYF
TRBV20-1	-	-	TRBJ2-5	TGCAGTGCGGGGGGCGGGTACGAGACCCAGTACTTC	CSAGGGYETQYF
TRBV2	-	many	TRBJ1-2	TGTGCCAGCAGCGGGGACGGCCGTCTGATGTATGGCTACACCTTC	CASSGDGRLMYGYTF
TRBV5-1	-	-	TRBJ2-5	TGCGCCAGCAGCTTGGTACCACCAGAGACCCAGTACTTC	CASSLVPPETQYF
TRBV20-1	-	few	TRBJ2-7	TGCAGTGCTAGAACTGGAGGGTTCGAGCAGTACTTC	CSARTGGFEQYF
TRBV20-1	TRBD1	-	TRBJ2-7	TGCAGTGCTAGACCGACAGGGGGTACTTGGTTCTACGAGCAGTACTTC	CSARPTGGTWFYEQYF
TRBV9	-	many	TRBJ2-7	TGTGCCAGCAGCGTAGTTCCGGACCCCTACGAGCAGTACTTC	CASSVVPDPYEQYF
TRBV7-2	-	many	TRBJ1-6	TGTGCCAGCAGCTTGTTCGACGCAGGGAATTCACCCCTCCACTTT	CASSLFDAGNSPLHF
TRBV5-6	TRBD1	-	TRBJ1-3	TGTGCCAGCAGGATGACAGGGAAAGGAAACACCATATATTTT	CASRMTGKGNTIYF
TRBV5-1	-	many	TRBJ2-2	TGCGCCAGCAGCTCTACCATCGGGGAGCTGTTTTTT	CASSSTIGELFF
TRBV5-4	TRBD1	-	TRBJ1-1	TGTGCCACCGCGACGGGACAGGGAGTTGGTTTCTTT	CATATGQGVGFF